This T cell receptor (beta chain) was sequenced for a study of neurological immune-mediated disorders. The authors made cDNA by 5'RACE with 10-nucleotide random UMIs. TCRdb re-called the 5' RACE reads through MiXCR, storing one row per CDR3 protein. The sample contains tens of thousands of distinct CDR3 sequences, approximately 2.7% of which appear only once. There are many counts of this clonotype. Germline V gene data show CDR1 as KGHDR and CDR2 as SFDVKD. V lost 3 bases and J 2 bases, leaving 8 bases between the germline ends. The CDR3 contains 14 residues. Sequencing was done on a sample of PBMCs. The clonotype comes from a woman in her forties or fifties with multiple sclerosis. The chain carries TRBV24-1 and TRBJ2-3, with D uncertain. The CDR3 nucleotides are TGTGCCACCAGTGATACTTCGATCACAGATACGCAGTATTTT. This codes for CATSDTSITDTQYF.